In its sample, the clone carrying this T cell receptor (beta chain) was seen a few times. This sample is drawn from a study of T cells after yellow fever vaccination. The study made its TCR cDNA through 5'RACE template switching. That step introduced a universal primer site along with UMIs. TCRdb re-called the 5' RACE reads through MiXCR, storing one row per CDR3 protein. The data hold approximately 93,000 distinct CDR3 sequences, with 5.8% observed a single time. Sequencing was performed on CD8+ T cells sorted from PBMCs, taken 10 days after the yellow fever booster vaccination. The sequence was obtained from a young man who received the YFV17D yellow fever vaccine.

The CDR3 DNA is TGTGCCAGCAGCTTTAGCGGGGGAATGTGGAATGAGCAGTTCTTC. Protein product: CASSFSGGMWNEQFF. The V gene is TRBV7-2, the J gene TRBJ2-1, with 9 bases identical to TRBD2. Germline CDR1 and CDR2: SGHTA and FQGNSA. The CDR3 length is 15 residues. With V trimmed by 3 bases and J by 7 bases, 7 bases remained unmatched.